A single sample is the source of the 4 T cell receptor beta chains below, sequenced in a study of neurological immune-mediated disorders. TCRdb processed the 5' RACE reads anew with MiXCR; each CDR3 protein has one entry. The sample lists 26,000 or so distinct CDR3 sequences; around 20% were seen once. Sequencing used PBMCs. These receptors all stem from a woman aged 55-70 years in good health.

This clonotype was found many times. The chain has TRBV3-1 and TRBJ2-1; no definite D call. This CDR3 spans 15 amino acids. V lost 1 base and J lost 1, with 8 bases in between. Germline loops: CDR1 LGHDT, CDR2 YNNKEL (reference sequence). CDR3 DNA sequence: TGTGCCAGCAGCCAAGTCCGTCAGTCCTACAATGAGCAGTTCTTC. This gives the protein CASSQVRQSYNEQFF.

By sample fraction, this clonotype is medium-sized. The V gene is TRBV20-1, the J gene TRBJ2-1; TRBD2 might be the D (6 bases). The CDR3 is 15 amino acids. V was clipped by 6 bases and J by 0 bases, with 15 bases between them. Germline V CDR1 and CDR2: DFQATT, SNEGSKA (reference sequence). CDR3 sequence: CSARREPSSYNEQFF. Written as DNA, the CDR3 is TGCAGTGCCAGACGGGAGCCGAGCTCCTACAATGAGCAGTTCTTC.

This clonotype was detected many times. V gene TRBV9 combines with J gene TRBJ2-7; D is possibly TRBD1 (6 bases). V was pared by 4 bases and J by 2 bases, with 7 bases between. The length of the CDR3 is 12 residues. Per germline, CDR1 SGDLS and CDR2 YYNGEE. CDR3 protein: CASSRTAYEQYF. The CDR3 nucleotides are TGTGCCAGCAGCAGGACAGCCTACGAGCAGTACTTC.

This clonotype was counted between two and nine times. A much larger clone sits a single nucleotide away, making a read error possible. J is TRBJ1-5 and V is TRBV28; unclear D gene. From germline, CDR1 is MDHEN and CDR2 SYDVKM. The CDR3 has 15 residues. V was pared by 5 bases and J by 0 bases, with 11 bases between. CDR3 bases: TGTGCCAGCAGTCCCGGGGTTATTAGCAATCAGCCCCAGCATTTT. Protein sequence: CASSPGVISNQPQHF.